This is a list of T cell receptor beta chains from one sample in a study of Ad26.COV2.S vaccination and SARS-CoV-2 variants. Measured with immunoSEQ multiplex PCR; TCRdb has only the in-frame clones, and not every one. The sample comprises under 400,000 clones, around 90% of which are singletons, and 3.4% rests with the top ten. The sequenced sample was peripheral blood, obtained in a trial of Ad26.COV2.S vaccine versus placebo. These TCRs come from a person between 18 and 59 years old who received the Ad26.COV2.S COVID-19 vaccine or a placebo. Both conserved end residues are part of each CDR3. D genes are given only for firm matches. Some rows mark clone size as missing; the rest say once, few, many or name a class of expanded clone.

v_call	d_call	j_call	clone_size	cdr3_aa	cdr3_nt
TRBV19	TRBD2	TRBJ2-7	.	CASSISASGGRDSYEQYF	TGTGCCAGTAGTATCTCGGCTAGCGGGGGTCGAGATTCCTACGAGCAGTACTTC
TRBV7-9	TRBD2	TRBJ2-1	.	CASSLTSLGYNEQFF	TGTGCCAGCAGCCTGACTAGCCTGGGCTACAATGAGCAGTTCTTC
TRBV18	.	TRBJ2-1	.	CASSPTSNEQFF	TGTGCCAGCTCACCGACTAGCAATGAGCAGTTCTTC
TRBV11-2	TRBD1	TRBJ1-2	once	CASSLSTGVGGYTF	TGTGCCAGCAGCTTATCCACAGGGGTTGGGGGCTACACCTTC
TRBV7-9	.	TRBJ2-5	.	CASSQGLVVETQYF	TGTGCCAGCAGCCAGGGATTGGTTGTAGAGACCCAGTACTTC
TRBV9	TRBD1	TRBJ1-1	.	CASSPRQGSWTEAFF	TGTGCCAGCAGCCCCCGACAGGGGTCGTGGACTGAAGCTTTCTTT
TRBV5-6	TRBD1	TRBJ2-6	.	CASSLARGQGISGANVLTF	TGTGCCAGCAGCTTGGCCAGGGGACAGGGGATCTCTGGGGCCAACGTCCTGACTTTC
TRBV11-3	.	TRBJ2-5	.	CASSLGPEETQYF	TGTGCCAGCAGCTTAGGTCCAGAAGAGACCCAGTACTTC
TRBV6-6	.	TRBJ2-3	.	CASSYSKSDTQYF	TGTGCCAGCAGTTACTCGAAATCCGATACGCAGTATTTT
TRBV27	.	TRBJ2-1	.	CASSPSGTEQFF	TGTGCCAGCAGCCCTAGTGGCACCGAGCAGTTCTTC
TRBV27	.	TRBJ1-2	.	CASSASRGGHYGYTF	TGTGCCAGCAGTGCCTCCCGGGGGGGTCACTATGGCTACACCTTC
TRBV11-2	TRBD1	TRBJ2-3	.	CASSLGQGTDTQYF	TGTGCCAGCAGCCTCGGACAGGGCACAGATACGCAGTATTTT
TRBV4-2	.	TRBJ2-7	once	CASSQGSGPTYEQYF	TGTGCCAGCAGCCAAGGCTCGGGACCTACCTACGAGCAGTACTTC
TRBV27	.	TRBJ1-5	.	CASRRLNQPQHF	TGTGCCAGCAGGCGTCTCAATCAGCCCCAGCATTTT
TRBV14	.	TRBJ2-7	once	CASSQEIASRPKPYEQYF	TGTGCCAGCAGCCAAGAAATAGCCTCTAGACCTAAGCCCTACGAGCAGTACTTC